One and the same sample provided the 10 T cell receptor beta chains below, sequenced in a study of blood T cells in healthy people across ages. A second PCR of 7 to 11 cycles used a sample-barcoded 5' primer and a J-beta primer mix. TCRdb re-called the 5' RACE reads with MiXCR, one entry per CDR3 protein. Here the sample spans around 800,000 distinct CDR3 sequences, about half being singletons. Material: blood. These receptors all come from a man aged 80 or over in good health.

This clonotype occurred once. The chain employs TRBV7-2 and TRBJ2-1; D unclear. Trimming took 1 base from V and 13 from J, leaving 11 bases between them. CDR1 SGHTA and CDR2 FQGNSA come from the germline V gene. This CDR3 comprises 12 residues. CDR3 coding DNA: TGTGCCAGCAGCTTAGACGGACGCAGACAGTTCTTC. This gives the protein CASSLDGRRQFF.

The V call is TRBV6-6, the J call TRBJ2-5; 7 bases align to TRBD1. The germline CDR1 and CDR2 sequences are MNHNY and SVGAGI (reference sequence). V lost 5 bases, J lost 2 bases, and 5 bases stayed unmatched. CDR3 size: 14 residues. The CDR3 region is CASSPGDRQETQYF. CDR3 coding DNA: TGTGCCAGCAGTCCCGGGGACAGACAAGAGACCCAGTACTTC.

V usage is TRBV24-1 and J usage is TRBJ1-5; D is unresolved. This CDR3 comprises 14 residues. The germline CDR1 and CDR2 sequences are KGHDR and SFDVKD. Trimming cost V 6 bases and J 1 base, with 9 bases left between them. The CDR3 DNA reads TGTGCCACCAGTCGAGAGACAAGCAATCAGCCCCAGCATTTT. Translated: CATSRETSNQPQHF.

The chain is built from TRBV20-1 and TRBJ1-1; D call uncertain. Germline V gene sequence: CDR1 DFQATT, CDR2 SNEGSKA (reference sequence). V was shortened by 5 bases and J by 0 bases, with 13 bases between the two germline ends. This CDR3 region has 14 residues. The CDR3 protein is CSAHTRRVNTEAFF. CDR3 sequence (DNA): TGCAGTGCTCACACCCGGAGGGTGAACACTGAAGCTTTCTTT.

This clonotype showed up many times. The rearrangement links TRBV20-1 to TRBJ2-1, with 10 nucleotides matching TRBD2. The CDR3 consists of 16 residues. Per the germline V gene, CDR1 is DFQATT and CDR2 is SNEGSKA (reference sequence). V dropped 5 bases and J dropped 7; count of bases not matched to a gene: 14. CDR3 bases: TGCAGTGCTGTGTACAGGACTAGCGGAATCAAAAATGAGCAGTTCTTC. Translating gives CSAVYRTSGIKNEQFF.

The chain joins TRBV12-3 or TRBV12-4 to TRBJ2-1; D may be TRBD2 (5 bases). CDR3 length equals 15 residues. V dropped 3 bases and J dropped 5 bases, with 14 bases sitting between them. CDR3 sequence reads: CASSFAGTIHNEQFF. DNA of the CDR3: TGTGCCAGCAGTTTTGCGGGTACCATCCACAATGAGCAGTTCTTC.

This clonotype was seen only a few times. V is TRBV30 and J is TRBJ2-3; D is undetermined. This CDR3 contains 11 residues. V lost 4 bases and J 2 bases, leaving 4 bases between the germline ends. The germline V gene has CDR1 GTSNPN and CDR2 SVGIG (reference sequence). The CDR3 region is CAWKDTDTQYF. DNA of the CDR3: TGTGCCTGGAAAGACACAGATACGCAGTATTTT.

There are a few counts of this clonotype. This sequence joins TRBV4-3 and TRBJ2-3, with 13 nucleotides matching TRBD2. V was pared by 4 bases and J by 2 bases, with 3 bases of the junction left unmatched. The CDR3 loop spans 16 amino acids. CDR1 is LGHNA, CDR2 YSLEER, per germline. CDR3 residues: CASSRGTSGNTDTQYF. The CDR3 nucleotides read TGCGCCAGCAGCCGCGGGACTAGCGGGAACACAGATACGCAGTATTTT.

This clonotype was observed at least ten times. The rearrangement links TRBV29-1 to TRBJ2-5, with 9 positions matching TRBD1. This CDR3 region has 15 residues. Germline V CDR1 and CDR2: SQVTM, ANQGSEA. Losses at the gene ends were 1 base for V and 5 bases for J; bases not matched to a gene: 8. The CDR3 sequence: CSVEGRTGARETQYF. CDR3 bases: TGCAGCGTTGAAGGCCGGACAGGGGCTCGGGAGACCCAGTACTTC.

This clonotype has only a few counts. The rearrangement links TRBV14 to TRBJ2-7; no reliable D call. Germline V gene lookup returns CDR1 SGHDN and CDR2 FVKESK. The CDR3 sequence is 14 residues long. Deletions cut 1 base from V and 2 bases from J, with 9 bases between. CDR3 in DNA: TGTGCCAGCAGCCAAGTTGGGTGGGCCTACGAGCAGTACTTC. Its translation: CASSQVGWAYEQYF. Full variable domain (missing parts from reference TRBV14 and TRBJ2-7): EAGVTQFPSHSVIEKGQTVTLRCDPISGHDNLYWYRRVMGKEIKFLLHFVKESKQDESGMPNNRFLAERTGGTYSTLKVQPAELEDSGVYFCASSQVGWAYEQYFGPGTRLTVT.